This entry is about one T cell receptor (beta chain). What it binds is not known. The data are from a study of CD8 T cells in ankylosing spondylitis. Study-wide findings and caveats: Ankylosing spondylitis blood seemed to carry a telltale TCR beta motif made of about 8 highly homologous variants. Reports say disease-linked clones showed up significantly more in matched ankylosing spondylitis synovial fluid. Clones linked to the disease showed a CD8+ phenotype. They occurred at relatively low frequencies in peripheral blood.

Libraries for TCR beta were made by quantitative 5'-RACE with molecular barcodes. TCRdb recomputed calls from the 5' RACE reads with MiXCR, one row per CDR3 protein. The sample consists of approximately 140,000 distinct CDR3 sequences, 7% to 9% of them appearing once. Germline V gene sequence: CDR1 SQVTM, CDR2 ANQGSEA. This CDR3 is 12 amino acids long. V lost 7 bases and J lost 4; bases outside the gene matches: 4. The gene calls are TRBV29-1 and TRBJ2-5; 9 nucleotides align to TRBD1. The clonotype was recovered from a male donor with ankylosing spondylitis. Source material: synovial fluid, either unsorted or a sorted T cell fraction (not recorded which). The CDR3 DNA reads TGCAGCGCAGGACAGGGGTTAGAGACCCAGTACTTC. It translates to CSAGQGLETQYF. The full variable domain, rest sourced from reference TRBV29-1 and TRBJ2-5, is SAVISQKPSRDICQRGTSLTIQCQVDSQVTMMFWYRQQPGQSLTLIATANQGSEATYESGFVIDKFPISRPNLTFSTLTVSNMSPEDSSIYLCSAGQGLETQYFGPGTRLLVL.